The present TCR beta chain was sequenced within a study of T cells in Graves' hyperthyroidism and ophthalmopathy. Germline CDR1 and CDR2: ENHRY and SYGVKD. The CDR3 contains 15 residues. V was trimmed by 6 bases and J by 5 bases, leaving 18 bases between them. Newly diagnosed hyperthyroidism patients aged 18 to 65 years had disease lasting under 2 months. Researchers took RNA transcripts and amplified the TCR beta CDR3 regions from them. TCR CDR3 regions were first amplified by RT-PCR with HTBI primers. TCRdb processed the multiplex PCR reads anew with MiXCR; each CDR3 protein has one entry. The profile shows nearly 600,000 distinct CDR3 sequences, approximately 13% of them singletons. This clonotype has ten or more counts.

The chain joins TRBV10-3 to TRBJ2-3; D perhaps matches TRBD1 (5 bases). The clonotype comes from a woman in her 30s with Graves' hyperthyroidism that later progressed to Graves' ophthalmopathy. The sample comprised blood. For the CDR3, the DNA is TGTGCCATCAGCGGCCCGCAGGGCGGTAAAGATACGCAGTATTTT. Translating gives CAISGPQGGKDTQYF.